Presented here are 26 T cell receptor beta chains from one specimen sequenced in a study of response to subunit inactivated influenza vaccine (dated by TCRdb to the late 2010s). Receptor amplification or capture employed RT-PCR. TCRdb lists the instrument as Illumina HiSeq 2500. TCRdb reran the public reads through fastp at Q25 and MiXCR, keeping productive beta chains. Duplicate CDR3 protein sequences are folded into a single record with the most common DNA and genes. A total of 450,000 to 600,000 distinct CDR3 sequences appear in this sample, roughly 8.2% of them only once. The top ten clones comprise approximately 13% of the sample. The material was PBMCs from blood, obtained 23 months after vaccination. The receptors come from a man aged 50 to 75 who received an inactivated influenza vaccine. Donor details come from another sample of the same person, matched by shared clones.

The chain is built from TRBV5-1 and TRBJ2-3; TRBD2 aligns across 7 bases. Losses at the gene ends were 4 bases for V and 3 bases for J; bases not matched to a gene: 8. Germline lookup yields CDR1 SGHRS and CDR2 YFSETQ. The CDR3 has 15 residues. CDR3 nucleotides: TGCGCCAGCAGCCCTCGGGGGGTTGGGACAGATACGCAGTATTTT. Its translation is CASSPRGVGTDTQYF.

Only a few counts were recorded for this clonotype. The chain combines TRBV12-5 with TRBJ1-5; D gene unclear. Germline V gene data show CDR1 as LGHNT and CDR2 as FRNRAP. The germline V and J ends were trimmed by 5 bases and 3 bases, with 23 bases remaining between them. This CDR3 is 18 amino acids long. In DNA form, the CDR3 reads TGTGCTAGTGGTACTAAAAATGCCACTGACGGTAACAATCAGCCCCAGCATTTT. It codes for CASGTKNATDGNNQPQHF.

Ten or more counts support this clonotype. This sequence joins TRBV5-6 and TRBJ2-7, with D unresolved. This CDR3 contains 13 residues. Germline V gives CDR1 SGHDT, CDR2 YYEEEE. The V end lost 0 bases, the J end lost 4 bases, and 8 bases lay between the germline ends. The DNA for the CDR3 is TGTGCCAGCAGCTTGGCTGTTACGTACGAGCAGTACTTC. Its protein is CASSLAVTYEQYF.

As regards this clonotype: Just one base apart from a much larger clone, this may be a read error. The chain carries TRBV7-2 and TRBJ2-4, with unresolved D. Trimming pared 5 bases from V and 6 bases from J, leaving 17 bases between. Germline assignment: CDR1 SGHTA and CDR2 FQGNSA. This CDR3 is 15 amino acids long. In DNA form, the CDR3 reads TGTGCCAGCAGCCGGGCGACGGGCAGTTTAAACATTCAGTACTTC. Amino acid sequence: CASSRATGSLNIQYF.

This clonotype appeared a few times. The DNA for the CDR3 is TGTGCCAGCAGTTACTCGGGCCCGAACACCGGGGAGCTGTTTTTT. Its protein product is CASSYSGPNTGELFF. This chain connects TRBV6-5 to TRBJ2-2, with D uncertain. The V gene's germline CDR1 is MNHEY and CDR2 SVGAGI. The CDR3 contains 15 residues. The V end was cut by 0 bases, the J end by 0 bases, with 5 bases between.

This clonotype was detected many times. CDR3 DNA: TGTGCCAGCAGCCCAATCGACAGGGCCGGGGAGCTGTTTTTT. Its protein product is CASSPIDRAGELFF. The gene calls are TRBV3-1 and TRBJ2-2; 7 nucleotides match TRBD1. Losses at the gene ends were 4 bases for V and 6 bases for J; bases not matched to a gene: 5. Germline CDR1 LGHDT, CDR2 YNNKEL (reference sequence). This CDR3 is built from 14 residues.

The CDR3 nucleotides are TGTGCCAGCAGCCCCGGACGGAGCTCTGGGGCCAACGTCCTGACTTTC. Encoded protein: CASSPGRSSGANVLTF. The rearrangement uses TRBV12-3 or TRBV12-4 and TRBJ2-6, with D unresolved. The CDR3 contains 16 residues. The V end lost 6 bases, the J end lost 0 bases, and 12 bases lay between the germline ends.

The chain carries TRBV5-8 and TRBJ1-2; TRBD1 aligns across 9 bases. CDR3 length: 13 residues. Germline V CDR1 and CDR2: SGHTS, YDEGEE. V dropped 4 bases and J dropped 5; count of bases not matched to a gene: 3. The CDR3 DNA is TGTGCCAGCAGCCGGACAGGGGTTTATGGCTACACCTTC. It encodes CASSRTGVYGYTF.

There are a few counts of this clonotype. This rearrangement joins TRBV20-1 to TRBJ2-5; unclear D gene. Per the germline V gene, CDR1 is DFQATT and CDR2 is SNEGSKA (reference sequence). The CDR3 contains 14 residues. V lost 0 bases to trimming and J lost 6 bases, with 14 bases between them. For the CDR3, the DNA is TGCAGTGCTAGAGATGGGCTGGACCGTCAGACCCAGTACTTC. Protein sequence: CSARDGLDRQTQYF.

The chain carries TRBV20-1 and TRBJ1-2; TRBD1 matches 8 bases. The CDR3 has 16 residues. Losses at the gene ends were 3 bases for V and 1 base for J; bases not matched to a gene: 10. In germline, CDR1 is DFQATT, CDR2 SNEGSKA (reference sequence). The DNA for the CDR3 is TGCAGTGCTAGTTCTATGGACAGGGCGTTTAACTATGGCTACACCTTC. Amino acids: CSASSMDRAFNYGYTF.

The chain employs TRBV11-2 and TRBJ2-1, with 14 bases that match TRBD2. Germline loops: CDR1 SGHAT, CDR2 FQNNGV. J gave up 6 bases and V 4 bases, and 11 bases lay outside the gene matches. The CDR3 sequence is 18 residues long. The CDR3 loop reads CASSSGTSGGDNSNEQFF. In DNA form, the CDR3 reads TGTGCCAGCAGCTCCGGGACTAGCGGGGGCGACAACAGCAATGAGCAGTTCTTC.

The sample holds a few counts of this clonotype. The junction departs from germline at one end; a sequencing error may be responsible. V is TRBV5-1 and J is TRBJ1-1; no definite D call. The CDR3 sequence is 14 residues long. In germline, CDR1 is SGHRS, CDR2 YFSETQ. CDR3 in DNA: TGCGCCAGCAGCTTGGAGCCTGCCCAACCTGACGCTTTCTTT. This gives the protein CASSLEPAQPDAFF.

This clonotype was counted between two and nine times. The rearrangement uses TRBV7-2 and TRBJ2-7; D not certain. V dropped 2 bases and J dropped 0 bases, with 8 bases sitting between them. The CDR3 totals 14 residues. Germline V CDR1 and CDR2: SGHTA, FQGNSA. The CDR3 sequence: CASSLLLNSYEQYF. The CDR3 bases are TGTGCCAGCAGCTTACTGCTCAACTCCTACGAGCAGTACTTC.

This clonotype was seen a few times. The V and J genes are TRBV5-1 and TRBJ2-5, with D tentatively TRBD1 (6 bases). Germline V gene data show CDR1 as SGHRS and CDR2 as YFSETQ. This CDR3 comprises 15 residues. Trimming removed 2 bases from V and 5 bases from J, with 16 bases in between. CDR3 protein: CASSFSGAARETQYF. CDR3 bases: TGCGCCAGCAGCTTTTCAGGGGCTGCTAGGGAGACCCAGTACTTC.

This clonotype has a handful of counts. The chain couples TRBV29-1 to TRBJ1-5; tentatively, D is TRBD1 (6 bases). V was cut by 4 bases and J by 3 bases, with 10 bases left in between. The V gene's germline CDR1 is SQVTM and CDR2 ANQGSEA. There are 13 residues in the CDR3. The chain's CDR3 is CSVGQAVNQPQHF. For the CDR3, the DNA is TGCAGCGTTGGACAGGCAGTCAATCAGCCCCAGCATTTT.

This clonotype was observed many times. The chain has TRBV25-1 and TRBJ2-7, with D unresolved. CDR1 is MGHDK and CDR2 is SYGVNS in the germline V gene. The CDR3 sequence is 12 residues long. V gave up 4 bases and J gave up 2 bases, with 6 bases separating them. DNA of the CDR3: TGTGCCAGCAGTGCAGTTACCTACGAGCAGTACTTC. Translating gives CASSAVTYEQYF.

This clonotype was seen ten or more times. The gene calls are TRBV11-2 and TRBJ2-1, with D maybe TRBD1 (6 bases). This CDR3 is 15 amino acids long. From germline, CDR1 is SGHAT and CDR2 FQNNGV. V lost 3 bases, J lost 2 bases, and 11 bases lay in between. The chain's CDR3 is CASSLRDTAYNEQFF. The DNA of the CDR3 is TGTGCCAGCAGCTTGAGGGACACTGCCTACAATGAGCAGTTCTTC.

A few counts support this clonotype. The chain is built from TRBV4-3 and TRBJ2-3; D not resolved. Germline lookup yields CDR1 LGHNA and CDR2 YSLEER. The CDR3 length is 15 residues. Trimming cost V 0 bases and J 4 bases, with 11 bases left between them. CDR3 residues: CASSQDEARSDTQYF. The CDR3 DNA reads TGCGCCAGCAGCCAAGATGAAGCACGATCAGATACGCAGTATTTT.

This clonotype was found many times. V is TRBV29-1 and J is TRBJ2-7, with D perhaps given as TRBD1 or TRBD2 (5 bases each). V gave up 5 bases and J gave up 0 bases, with 8 bases separating them. In germline, CDR1 is SQVTM, CDR2 ANQGSEA. CDR3 length: 12 amino acids. DNA of the CDR3: TGCAGCGTTAGGGACGGCTCCTACGAGCAGTACTTC. Protein product: CSVRDGSYEQYF.

This clonotype showed up many times. The chain combines TRBV7-8 with TRBJ1-2; the D is unclear. The CDR3 extends over 15 amino acids. In germline, CDR1 is SGHVS, CDR2 FQNEAQ. Trimming pared 4 bases from V and 7 bases from J, leaving 19 bases between. The CDR3 sequence: CASSSPLRADIGYTF. CDR3 DNA: TGTGCCAGCAGCTCCCCCCTGAGGGCAGATATTGGCTACACCTTC.

The chain has TRBV7-2 and TRBJ2-7; 7 bases fit TRBD1. Germline V CDR1 and CDR2: SGHTA, FQGNSA. V dropped 5 bases and J dropped 4; count of bases not matched to a gene: 11. The CDR3 has 15 amino acids. The CDR3 reads CASSAYRGPRYEQYF. The CDR3 coding sequence is TGTGCCAGCAGCGCCTACAGGGGCCCCAGATACGAGCAGTACTTC.

This clonotype was counted between two and nine times. The chain has TRBV6-2 or TRBV6-3 and TRBJ2-2; D is possibly TRBD1 or TRBD2 (5 bases each). CDR1 is MNHEY and CDR2 is SVGEGT in the germline V gene. The CDR3 covers 18 residues. V was clipped by 2 bases and J by 2 bases, with 18 bases between them. This CDR3 reads CASSYPREWANNTGELFF. The CDR3 DNA reads as TGTGCCAGCAGTTACCCCAGGGAGTGGGCCAACAACACCGGGGAGCTGTTTTTT.

The gene calls are TRBV7-9 and TRBJ2-1; D not certain. In germline, CDR1 is SEHNR, CDR2 FQNEAQ (reference sequence). The ends were cut back, 2 bases at V and 2 bases at J, with 10 bases in the middle. The length of the CDR3 is 15 residues. CDR3 DNA: TGTGCCAGCAGCTTACCATTGATTACCTACAATGAGCAGTTCTTC. It codes for CASSLPLITYNEQFF. Looking up the rest from reference TRBV7-9 and TRBJ2-1 gives the full variable domain: DTGVSQNPRHKITKRGQNVTFRCDPISEHNRLYWYRQTLGQGPEFLTYFQNEAQLEKSRLLSDRFSAERPKGSFSTLEIQRTEQGDSAMYLCASSLPLITYNEQFFGPGTRLTVL.

J is TRBJ2-7 and V is TRBV28, with 9 nucleotides matching TRBD1. Germline values: CDR1 MDHEN, CDR2 SYDVKM. V trimming: 4 bases; J trimming: 6 bases; junction bases outside the gene matches: 7. This CDR3 comprises 14 residues. The CDR3 nucleotides read TGTGCCAGCAGTTCGGGACAGGGTAGTGGCGAGCAGTACTTC. This gives the protein CASSSGQGSGEQYF.

This clonotype has a count of ten or more. The genes are TRBV20-1 and TRBJ2-7; maybe TRBD2 (5 bases). Germline V CDR1 and CDR2: DFQATT, SNEGSKA (reference sequence). The ends were cut back, 1 base at V and 2 bases at J, with 9 bases in the middle. The length of the CDR3 is 13 residues. The CDR3 region is CSARAGLAYEQYF. The CDR3 DNA reads as TGCAGTGCTAGAGCCGGACTGGCCTACGAGCAGTACTTC.

This clonotype was recorded many times. The chain combines TRBV14 with TRBJ2-7; D not certain. CDR1 and CDR2 (germline): SGHDN, FVKESK. Trimming cost V 4 bases and J 4 bases, with 11 bases left between them. CDR3 length equals 13 residues. CDR3 sequence: CASSLGSRYEQYF. The DNA of the CDR3 is TGTGCCAGCAGCCTTGGTTCTAGATACGAGCAGTACTTC.